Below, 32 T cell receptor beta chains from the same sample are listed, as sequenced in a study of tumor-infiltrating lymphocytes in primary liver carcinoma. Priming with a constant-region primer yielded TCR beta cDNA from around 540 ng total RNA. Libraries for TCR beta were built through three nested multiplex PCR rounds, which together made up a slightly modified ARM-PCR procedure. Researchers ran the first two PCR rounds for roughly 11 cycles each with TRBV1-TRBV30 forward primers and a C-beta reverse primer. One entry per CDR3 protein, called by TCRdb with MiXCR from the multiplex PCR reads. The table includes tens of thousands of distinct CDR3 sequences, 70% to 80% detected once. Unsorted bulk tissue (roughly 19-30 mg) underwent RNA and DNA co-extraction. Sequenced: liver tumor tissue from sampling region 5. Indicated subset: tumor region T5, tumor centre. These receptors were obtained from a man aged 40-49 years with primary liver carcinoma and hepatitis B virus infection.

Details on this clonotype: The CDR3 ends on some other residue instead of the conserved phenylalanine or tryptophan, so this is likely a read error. The CDR3 nucleotides are TGCGCCAGCAGCCAAGATGCTAGCGGGACGACCGGGGAGCTGTTTATT. This codes for CASSQDASGTTGELFI. The rearrangement uses TRBV4-1 and TRBJ2-2; 9 bases are a match to TRBD2. Germline-derived CDR1 and CDR2 are MGHRA and YSYEKL. This CDR3 contains 16 residues. J gave up 5 bases and V 0 bases, and 4 bases lay outside the gene matches.

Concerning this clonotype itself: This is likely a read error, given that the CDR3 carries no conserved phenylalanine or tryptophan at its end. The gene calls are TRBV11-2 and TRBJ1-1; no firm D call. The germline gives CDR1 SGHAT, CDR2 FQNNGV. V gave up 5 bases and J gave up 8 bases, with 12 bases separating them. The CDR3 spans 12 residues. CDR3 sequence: CASSRRIIEAFL. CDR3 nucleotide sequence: TGTGCCAGCAGCCGGCGGATCATCGAAGCTTTCCTT.

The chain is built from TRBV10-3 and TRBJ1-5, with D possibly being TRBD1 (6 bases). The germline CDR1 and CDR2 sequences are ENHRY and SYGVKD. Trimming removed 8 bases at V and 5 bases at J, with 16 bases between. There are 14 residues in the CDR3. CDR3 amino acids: CAIDEYGGDQPQHF. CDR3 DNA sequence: TGTGCCATCGATGAGTATGGGGGCGATCAGCCCCAGCATTTT.

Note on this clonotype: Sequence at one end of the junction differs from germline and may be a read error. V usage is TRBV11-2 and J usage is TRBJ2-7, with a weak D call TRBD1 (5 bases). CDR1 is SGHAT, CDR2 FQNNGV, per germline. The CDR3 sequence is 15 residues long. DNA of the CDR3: TGTGCAAGCAGCTTTGTGCCATGGGGCCAGTACGAGCAGTACTTC. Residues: CASSFVPWGQYEQYF. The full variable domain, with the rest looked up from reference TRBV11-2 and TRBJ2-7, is EAGVAQSPRYKIIEKRQSVAFWCNPISGHATLYWYQQILGQGPKLLIQFQNNGVVDDSQLPKDRFSAERLKGVDSTLKIQPAKLEDSAVYLCASSFVPWGQYEQYFGPGTRLTVT.

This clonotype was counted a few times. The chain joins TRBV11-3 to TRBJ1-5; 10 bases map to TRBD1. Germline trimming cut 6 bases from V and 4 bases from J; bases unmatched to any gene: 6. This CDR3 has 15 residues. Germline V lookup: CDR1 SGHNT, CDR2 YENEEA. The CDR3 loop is CASSSGTGENQPQHF. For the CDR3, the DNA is TGTGCCAGCAGTTCCGGGACAGGGGAAAATCAGCCCCAGCATTTT.

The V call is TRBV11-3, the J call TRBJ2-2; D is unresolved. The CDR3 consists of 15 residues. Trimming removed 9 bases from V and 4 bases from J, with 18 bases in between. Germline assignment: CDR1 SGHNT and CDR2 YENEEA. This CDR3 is CARWRFKATTGELFF. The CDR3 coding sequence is TGTGCCAGGTGGCGCTTTAAAGCCACCACCGGGGAGCTGTTTTTT.

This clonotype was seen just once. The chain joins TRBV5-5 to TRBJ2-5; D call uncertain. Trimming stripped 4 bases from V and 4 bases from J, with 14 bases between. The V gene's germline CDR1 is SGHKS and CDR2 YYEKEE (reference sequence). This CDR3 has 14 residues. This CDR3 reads CASSPQQCRETQYF. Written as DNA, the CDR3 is TGTGCCAGCAGCCCTCAACAGTGTCGAGAGACCCAGTACTTC.

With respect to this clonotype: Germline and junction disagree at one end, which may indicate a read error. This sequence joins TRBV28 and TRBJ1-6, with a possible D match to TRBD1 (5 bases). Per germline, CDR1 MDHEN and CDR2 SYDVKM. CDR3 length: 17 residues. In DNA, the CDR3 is TGTGCCAGCAGCATCCCCGGCCTGGCAGGGTCGGGTTCACCCCTCCATTTT. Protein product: CASSIPGLAGSGSPLHF.

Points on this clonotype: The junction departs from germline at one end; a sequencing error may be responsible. The CDR3 is CTSSLTAGGSGETQYF. CDR3 nucleotides: TGCACCAGCAGCTTAACAGCAGGGGGCTCTGGGGAGACCCAGTACTTC. The rearrangement links TRBV11-2 to TRBJ2-5, with 8 bases lining up with TRBD1. The length of the CDR3 is 16 residues. The germline V gene encodes CDR1 SGHAT and CDR2 FQNNGV.

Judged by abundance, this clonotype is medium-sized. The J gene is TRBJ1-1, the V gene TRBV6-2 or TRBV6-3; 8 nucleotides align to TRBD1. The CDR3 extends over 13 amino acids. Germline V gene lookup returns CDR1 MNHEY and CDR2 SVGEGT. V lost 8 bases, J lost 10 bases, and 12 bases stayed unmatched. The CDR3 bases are TGTGCCAGCGAAGAAGGACAGGGCGGAGGAGCTTTCTTT. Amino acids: CASEEGQGGGAFF.

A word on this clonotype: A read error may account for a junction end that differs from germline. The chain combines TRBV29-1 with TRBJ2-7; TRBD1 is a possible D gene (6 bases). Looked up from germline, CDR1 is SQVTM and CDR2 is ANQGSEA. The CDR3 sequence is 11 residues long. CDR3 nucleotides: TGCATCGTCGGGACAAGCTACGAGAAGTACTTC. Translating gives CIVGTSYEKYF.

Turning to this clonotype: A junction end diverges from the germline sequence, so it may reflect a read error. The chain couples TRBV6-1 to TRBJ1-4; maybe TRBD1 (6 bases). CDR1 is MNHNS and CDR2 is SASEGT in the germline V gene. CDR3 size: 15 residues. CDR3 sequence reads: CASNIGQWANEKLFF. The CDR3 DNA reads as TGTGCCAGCAATATCGGACAGTGGGCTAATGAAAAGCTGTTTTTT.

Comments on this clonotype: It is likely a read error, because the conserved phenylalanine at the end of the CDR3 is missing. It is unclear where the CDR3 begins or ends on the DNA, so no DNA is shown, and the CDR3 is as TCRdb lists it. CDR3 amino acids: CASSISSGITYEQCL. The chain joins TRBV11-2 to TRBJ2-7. With termini counted, the CDR3 has 15 amino acids. Germline V CDR1 and CDR2: SGHAT, FQNNGV.

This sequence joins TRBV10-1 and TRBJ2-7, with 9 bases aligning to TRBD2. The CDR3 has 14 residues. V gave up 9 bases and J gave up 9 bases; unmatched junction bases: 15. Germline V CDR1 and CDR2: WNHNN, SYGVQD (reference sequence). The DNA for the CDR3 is TGCGCCAGGGGTAGGACTAGCGCACCCTGCGGGCAGTACTTC. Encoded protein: CARGRTSAPCGQYF.

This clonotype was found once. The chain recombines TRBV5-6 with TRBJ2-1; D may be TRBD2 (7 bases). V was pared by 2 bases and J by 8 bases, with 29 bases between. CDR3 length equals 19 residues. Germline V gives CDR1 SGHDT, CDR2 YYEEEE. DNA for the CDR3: TGTGCCAGCAGCTTTTGGTGGGGGGCCTCGGGACTATATGGGCATGAGCAGTTCTTC. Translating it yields CASSFWWGASGLYGHEQFF. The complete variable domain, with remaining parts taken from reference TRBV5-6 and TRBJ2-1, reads DAGVTQSPTHLIKTRGQQVTLRCSPKSGHDTVSWYQQALGQGPQFIFQYYEEEERQRGNFPDRFSGHQFPNYSSELNVNALLLGDSALYLCASSFWWGASGLYGHEQFFGPGTRLTVL.

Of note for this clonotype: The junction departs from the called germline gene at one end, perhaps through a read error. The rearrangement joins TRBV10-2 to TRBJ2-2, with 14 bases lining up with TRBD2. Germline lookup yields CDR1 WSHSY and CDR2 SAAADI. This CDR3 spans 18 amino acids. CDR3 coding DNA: TGCGACAGCAGTGAGGCTAAGGGACTAGCGGGAGACACCGGGGAGCTGTTTTTC. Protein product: CDSSEAKGLAGDTGELFF.

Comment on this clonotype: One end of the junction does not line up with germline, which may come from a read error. The CDR3 protein is CASSPDYWAGELPF. CDR3 nucleotide sequence: TGTGCCAGCAGTCCGGACTATTGGGCCGGGGAGCTGCCTTTT. The chain employs TRBV11-2 and TRBJ2-2, with a possible D match to TRBD2 (6 bases). The CDR3 has 14 amino acids. CDR1 and CDR2 from the germline V gene are SGHAT and FQNNGV.

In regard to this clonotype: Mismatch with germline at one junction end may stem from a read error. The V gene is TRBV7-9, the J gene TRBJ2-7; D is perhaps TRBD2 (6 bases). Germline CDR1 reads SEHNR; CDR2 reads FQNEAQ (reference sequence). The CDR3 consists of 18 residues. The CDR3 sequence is CASSGGTCGNQRPYEQYF. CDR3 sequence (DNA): TGTGCCAGCAGCGGCGGGACTTGCGGGAACCAGCGTCCCTACGAACAGTACTTC.

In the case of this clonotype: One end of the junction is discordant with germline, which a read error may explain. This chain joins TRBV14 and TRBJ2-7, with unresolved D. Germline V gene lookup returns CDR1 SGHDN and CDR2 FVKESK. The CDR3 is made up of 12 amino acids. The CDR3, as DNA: TGTGCCAGCAGCCAAATGGGGTTCGAGCAGTATTTC. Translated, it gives CASSQMGFEQYF.

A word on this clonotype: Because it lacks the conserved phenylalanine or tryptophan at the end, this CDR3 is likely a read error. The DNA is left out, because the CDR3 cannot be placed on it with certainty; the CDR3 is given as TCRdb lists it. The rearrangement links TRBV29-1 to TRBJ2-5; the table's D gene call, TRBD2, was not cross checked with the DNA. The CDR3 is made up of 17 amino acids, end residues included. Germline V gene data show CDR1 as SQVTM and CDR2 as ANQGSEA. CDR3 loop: CSVERLASGRVGETQNS.

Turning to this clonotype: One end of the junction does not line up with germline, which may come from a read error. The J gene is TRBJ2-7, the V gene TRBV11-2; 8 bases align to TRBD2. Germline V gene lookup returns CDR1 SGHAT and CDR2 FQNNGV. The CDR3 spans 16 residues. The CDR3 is CAGSFYQAGGRHEQYF. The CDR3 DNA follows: TGTGCCGGCAGCTTTTATCAGGCGGGGGGTCGCCACGAGCAGTACTTC.

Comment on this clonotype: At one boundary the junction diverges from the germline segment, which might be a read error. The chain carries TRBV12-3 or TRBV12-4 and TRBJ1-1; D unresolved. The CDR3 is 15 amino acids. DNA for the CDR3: TGTGCCAGCGGTTTCTTTCGGGTGGGGAACACTGAAGCTTTCTTC. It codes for CASGFFRVGNTEAFF.

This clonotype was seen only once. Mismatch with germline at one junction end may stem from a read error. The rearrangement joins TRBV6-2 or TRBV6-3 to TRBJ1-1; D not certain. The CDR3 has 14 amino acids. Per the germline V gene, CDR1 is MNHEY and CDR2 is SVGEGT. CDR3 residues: CASSYWSGSTEAVF. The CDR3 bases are TGTGCCAGCAGTTACTGGTCGGGCTCCACTGAAGCTGTCTTT.

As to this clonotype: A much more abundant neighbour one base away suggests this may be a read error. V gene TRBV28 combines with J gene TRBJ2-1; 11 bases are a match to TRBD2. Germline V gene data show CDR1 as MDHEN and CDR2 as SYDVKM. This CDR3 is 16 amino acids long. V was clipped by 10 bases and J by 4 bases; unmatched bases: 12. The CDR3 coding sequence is TGTGCCAACAGATATGTGACTAGCGGGACTTACAATGAGCAGTTCTTC. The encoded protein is CANRYVTSGTYNEQFF.

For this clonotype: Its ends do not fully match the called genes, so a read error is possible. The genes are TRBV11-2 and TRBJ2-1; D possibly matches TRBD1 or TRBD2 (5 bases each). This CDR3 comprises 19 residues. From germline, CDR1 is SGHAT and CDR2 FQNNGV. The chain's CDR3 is CACSLDGRFSGTLYNEQFF. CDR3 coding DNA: TGTGCCTGCAGCTTAGATGGGCGATTCAGTGGGACCCTTTACAATGAGCAGTTCTTT.

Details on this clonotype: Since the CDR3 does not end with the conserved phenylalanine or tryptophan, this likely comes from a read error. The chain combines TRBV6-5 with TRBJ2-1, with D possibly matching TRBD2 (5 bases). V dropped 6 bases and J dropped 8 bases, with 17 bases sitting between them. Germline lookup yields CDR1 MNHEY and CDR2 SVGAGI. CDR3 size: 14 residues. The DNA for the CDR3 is TGTGCCAGCAGGGATAGGGTGAGCGGATATGAGCAGTTCCTC. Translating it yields CASRDRVSGYEQFL.

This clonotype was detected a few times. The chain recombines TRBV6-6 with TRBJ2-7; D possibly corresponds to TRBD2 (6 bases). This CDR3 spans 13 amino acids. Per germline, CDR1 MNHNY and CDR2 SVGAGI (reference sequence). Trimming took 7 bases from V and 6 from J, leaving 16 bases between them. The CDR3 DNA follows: TGTGCCAGCATCGAGGAGGGGTCTGGCGAGCAGTACTTC. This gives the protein CASIEEGSGEQYF.

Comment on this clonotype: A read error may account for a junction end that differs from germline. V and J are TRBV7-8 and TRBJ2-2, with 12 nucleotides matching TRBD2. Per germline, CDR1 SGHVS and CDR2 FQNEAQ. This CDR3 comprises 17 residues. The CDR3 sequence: CTSSFRTSGANTGELSF. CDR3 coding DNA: TGTACCAGCAGCTTCCGGACTAGCGGGGCGAACACCGGGGAGCTGTCTTTT.

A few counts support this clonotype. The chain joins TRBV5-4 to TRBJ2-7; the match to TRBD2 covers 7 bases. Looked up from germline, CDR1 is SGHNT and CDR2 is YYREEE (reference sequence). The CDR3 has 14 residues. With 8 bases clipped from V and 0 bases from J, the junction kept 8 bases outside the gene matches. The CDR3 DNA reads TGTGCCAGTGGCTTGGGCGGGAGCTCCTACGAGCAGTACTTC. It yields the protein CASGLGGSSYEQYF.

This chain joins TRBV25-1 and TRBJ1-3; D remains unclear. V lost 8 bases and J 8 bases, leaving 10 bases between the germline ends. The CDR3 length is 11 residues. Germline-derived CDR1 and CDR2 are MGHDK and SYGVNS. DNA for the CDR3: TGTGCCAGCCCCTATGCGCACACCATATATTTT. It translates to CASPYAHTIYF.

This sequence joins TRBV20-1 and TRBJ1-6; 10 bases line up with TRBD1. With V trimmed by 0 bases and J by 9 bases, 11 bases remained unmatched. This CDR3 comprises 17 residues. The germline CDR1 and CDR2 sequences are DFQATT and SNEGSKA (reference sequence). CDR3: CSARDRRDRGSGSPLHF. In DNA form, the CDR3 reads TGCAGTGCTAGAGATCGGAGGGACAGGGGAAGTGGTTCACCCCTCCACTTT.

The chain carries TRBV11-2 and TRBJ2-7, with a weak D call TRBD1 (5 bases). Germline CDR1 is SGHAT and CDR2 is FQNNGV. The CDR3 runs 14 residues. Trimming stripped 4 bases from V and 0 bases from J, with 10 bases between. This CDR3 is CASSSNRNSYEQYF. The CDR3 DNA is TGTGCCAGCAGCTCTAACAGGAACTCCTACGAGCAGTACTTC.